This T cell receptor (beta chain) was recorded in a study of OX40 agonist ivuxolimab in advanced cancers. Study in general: The study gave patients intravenous ivuxolimab at 0.01 to 10 mg/kg every 2 weeks. Males comprised over 80% of the group, whose mean age was about 61 years (range about 20 to 90).

Some clones are missing from TCRdb's copy, which holds only in-frame ones; the method was immunoSEQ multiplex PCR. The sample consists of around 80,000 clones, 65% to 90% of them appearing once. About this clone itself: Its antigen is as yet unknown.

V was clipped by 0 bases and J by 3 bases, with 3 bases between them. Germline CDR1 is SGHRS and CDR2 is YFSETQ. The CDR3 length is 13 residues. General study findings and limits: Among patients with partial responses at 0.1-3.0 mg/kg, clonal expansion was among the lowest. CD8+ T cells averaged more expanded clones than CD4+.

Sequencing used CD4+ or CD8+ T cells sorted from blood, obtained in a trial of the OX40 agonist ivuxolimab. The chain recombines TRBV5-1 with TRBJ1-4; the D is unclear. This clonotype was sampled from an adult with an advanced solid tumor such as melanoma, head and neck, liver or kidney cancer. The CDR3 is CASSLGANEKLFF. For the CDR3, the DNA is TGCGCCAGCAGCTTGGGGGCTAATGAAAAACTGTTTTTT.